This TCR beta chain came from a study of Graves' ophthalmopathy and Graves' hyperthyroidism. V shed 0 bases and J shed 8 bases, with 4 bases lying between them. Germline CDR1 and CDR2: DFQATT and SNEGSKA (reference sequence). CDR3 size: 11 residues. Amplification from RNA transcripts yielded the TCR beta CDR3 regions. The workflow started with a first-round RT-PCR run with HTBI primers and then moved on to a second-round multiplex PCR. Via MiXCR, TCRdb re-called the multiplex PCR reads, giving one row per CDR3 protein. The table includes 500,000 to 700,000 distinct CDR3 sequences, about 40% detected once.

The TCR comes from an adult man with Graves' hyperthyroidism. The V call is TRBV20-1, the J call TRBJ2-2; D not certain. Specimen: peripheral blood or thyroid tissue (not recorded which). CDR3 amino acids: CSARDIGELFF. In DNA, the CDR3 is TGCAGTGCTAGAGATATTGGGGAGCTGTTTTTT.